Below are 20 T cell receptor beta chains sequenced from a single sample in a study of T-cell reconstitution after alpha-beta-depleted transplantation in children. A library of TCRbeta sequences, prepared with unique molecular identifiers, was generated. Each CDR3 protein is one row after TCRdb ran MiXCR on the PCR reads. The table includes about a million distinct CDR3 sequences, about 29% detected once. The input for sequencing was PBMCs, mostly from graft donor cells, taken 360 days after TCRalphabeta/CD19-depleted stem cell transplant. Receptors were obtained from a boy under three years old who had a stem cell transplant for SCID, so the T cells may come from the graft donor.

The gene calls are TRBV5-1 and TRBJ1-1, with a possible D match to TRBD1 (5 bases). V was pared by 0 bases and J by 6 bases, with 15 bases between. Germline-derived CDR1 and CDR2 are SGHRS and YFSETQ. This CDR3 is 15 amino acids long. The CDR3 coding sequence is TGCGCCAGCAGCTTGGACCGGCAGGGTAATGCTGAAGCTTTCTTT. Encoded protein: CASSLDRQGNAEAFF.

V usage is TRBV3-1 and J usage is TRBJ2-7; D call uncertain. Germline V lookup: CDR1 LGHDT, CDR2 YNNKEL (reference sequence). This CDR3 comprises 17 residues. V was pared by 11 bases and J by 3 bases, with 29 bases between. DNA for the CDR3: TGTGCCTGCTCCACCGAAGCAACCCGGGTCCCGAACTACGAGCAGTACTTC. As protein: CACSTEATRVPNYEQYF.

The rearrangement uses TRBV28 and TRBJ2-7, with a weak D call TRBD1 (5 bases). This CDR3 is built from 16 residues. The germline CDR1 and CDR2 sequences are MDHEN and SYDVKM. V lost 5 bases and J 1 base, leaving 18 bases between the germline ends. CDR3 bases: TGTGCCAGCAGTGCCTACCCTCGACAGACTTCCTACGAGCAGTACTTC. As protein: CASSAYPRQTSYEQYF.

The CDR3 is CSVEGGASGEKLFF. The CDR3 DNA is TGCAGCGTTGAAGGGGGCGCTTCTGGAGAAAAACTGTTTTTT. This chain joins TRBV29-1 and TRBJ1-4, with TRBD1 as a possible D gene (5 bases). The CDR3 is made up of 14 amino acids. Trimming took 1 base from V and 8 from J, leaving 14 bases between them. CDR1 is SQVTM, CDR2 ANQGSEA, per germline.

This chain uses TRBV4-1 with TRBJ2-2, with D uncertain. The CDR3 totals 15 residues. The V gene's germline CDR1 is MGHRA and CDR2 YSYEKL. Trimming cost V 1 base and J 1 base, with 7 bases left between them. CDR3 region: CASSQVPENTGELFF. CDR3 nucleotides: TGCGCCAGCAGCCAAGTCCCGGAGAACACCGGGGAGCTGTTTTTT.

This chain links TRBV4-2 with TRBJ2-7; D is unresolved. Germline-derived CDR1 and CDR2 are LGHNA and YNFKEQ. V lost 3 bases to trimming and J lost 2 bases, with 8 bases between them. This CDR3 is built from 13 residues. The CDR3 is CASSHRLAYEQYF. The CDR3 bases are TGTGCCAGCAGCCACAGGTTAGCCTACGAGCAGTACTTC.

This chain links TRBV6-1 with TRBJ1-3; D is possibly TRBD1 (5 bases). The V gene's germline CDR1 is MNHNS and CDR2 SASEGT. V lost 8 bases and J 0 bases, leaving 11 bases between the germline ends. The CDR3 runs to 14 residues. The CDR3: CASRPGGSGNTIYF. The CDR3 coding sequence is TGTGCCAGCCGTCCCGGGGGCTCTGGAAACACCATATATTTT.

This clonotype was seen a handful of times. This chain uses TRBV29-1 with TRBJ1-2, with D hard to call. The CDR3 is 14 amino acids. The germline V gene has CDR1 SQVTM and CDR2 ANQGSEA. V dropped 6 bases and J dropped 2 bases, with 16 bases sitting between them. CDR3 coding DNA: TGCAGCGTCGCGGCACCCATATTCAACTATGGCTACACCTTC. Translating it yields CSVAAPIFNYGYTF.

V usage is TRBV19 and J usage is TRBJ2-1; 7 bases are a match to TRBD2. The CDR3 extends over 16 amino acids. From germline, CDR1 is LNHDA and CDR2 SQIVND (reference sequence). With V trimmed by 5 bases and J by 5 bases, 12 bases remained unmatched. CDR3 in DNA: TGTGCCAGTAGTCTTAGATCCCCGACTAGCAACAATGAGCAGTTCTTC. The encoded protein is CASSLRSPTSNNEQFF. The complete variable domain, with remaining parts taken from reference TRBV19 and TRBJ2-1, reads DGGITQSPKYLFRKEGQNVTLSCEQNLNHDAMYWYRQDPGQGLRLIYYSQIVNDFQKGDIAEGYSVSREKKESFPLTVTSAQKNPTAFYLCASSLRSPTSNNEQFFGPGTRLTVL.

CDR3 in DNA: TGTGCCAGCAGTCAATTGCGGACGCAAGCTTTCTTT. Protein product: CASSQLRTQAFF. This chain uses TRBV28 with TRBJ1-1, with unresolved D. The germline V and J ends were trimmed by 5 bases and 9 bases, with 13 bases remaining between them. Germline CDR1 and CDR2: MDHEN and SYDVKM. This CDR3 is built from 12 residues.

The V call is TRBV11-1, the J call TRBJ2-7; no reliable D call. The V gene's germline CDR1 is SGHAT and CDR2 FQDESV (reference sequence). The V end lost 4 bases, the J end lost 3 bases, and 10 bases lay between the germline ends. The CDR3 has 13 amino acids. The CDR3 region is CASSWMENYEQYF. DNA for the CDR3: TGTGCCAGCAGCTGGATGGAGAACTACGAGCAGTACTTC.

The V and J genes are TRBV20-1 and TRBJ2-1; no clear D. In germline, CDR1 is DFQATT, CDR2 SNEGSKA (reference sequence). CDR3 size: 16 residues. Trimming shortened V by 2 bases and J by 6 bases, and 20 bases separated the two germline ends. The CDR3 coding sequence is TGCAGTGCTAGATCTAAACCAGGTAGTCGTCGCAATGAGCAGTTCTTC. It translates to CSARSKPGSRRNEQFF.

This clonotype was counted only a few times. V gene TRBV28 combines with J gene TRBJ2-1, with 7 bases aligning to TRBD2. The CDR3 runs 16 residues. The ends lost 8 bases at V and 7 bases at J; junction bases unmatched: 17. Germline V gives CDR1 MDHEN, CDR2 SYDVKM. This CDR3 is CASSSTGTTFRNEQFF. In nucleotides, the CDR3 is TGTGCCAGCTCCTCAACCGGGACTACCTTCCGGAATGAGCAGTTCTTC.

V usage is TRBV24-1 and J usage is TRBJ1-2; the D gene is possibly TRBD1 (5 bases). The CDR3 runs 14 residues. Germline CDR1 and CDR2: KGHDR and SFDVKD. V was cut by 4 bases and J by 2 bases, with 10 bases left in between. The CDR3 DNA sequence: TGTGCCACCAGTGACGCAGACAGAAACTATGGCTACACCTTC. Translating gives CATSDADRNYGYTF.

This chain connects TRBV20-1 to TRBJ2-7; 10 bases fit TRBD2. The CDR3 spans 15 residues. Germline loops: CDR1 DFQATT, CDR2 SNEGSKA (reference sequence). The V and J ends lost 6 bases and 2 bases, in that order; junction bases with no gene match: 10. CDR3 DNA sequence: TGCAGTGCCCCCGGGACTAGCGTGGGAACCTACGAGCAGTACTTC. This translates into CSAPGTSVGTYEQYF.

This clonotype was detected a few times. The rearrangement uses TRBV4-2 and TRBJ2-6; D may match TRBD1 or TRBD2 (5 bases each). CDR1 is LGHNA, CDR2 YNFKEQ, per germline. CDR3 length: 17 residues. The V end lost 0 bases, the J end lost 2 bases, and 11 bases lay between the germline ends. CDR3 sequence reads: CASSQDRRGAGANVLTF. The CDR3 DNA reads as TGTGCCAGCAGCCAAGATCGGAGAGGGGCTGGGGCCAACGTCCTGACTTTC.

J is TRBJ1-1 and V is TRBV4-3; D may be TRBD1 (6 bases). Per the germline V gene, CDR1 is LGHNA and CDR2 is YSLEER. The CDR3 is 15 amino acids. V was trimmed by 3 bases and J by 1 base, leaving 12 bases between them. The CDR3 here is CASSHRQAPNTEAFF. Written as DNA, the CDR3 is TGCGCCAGCAGCCACCGACAGGCCCCGAACACTGAAGCTTTCTTT.

The V call is TRBV7-2, the J call TRBJ1-2; maybe TRBD1 (5 bases). The CDR3 is 13 residues long. Germline V CDR1 and CDR2: SGHTA, FQGNSA. Trimming pared 4 bases from V and 7 bases from J, leaving 13 bases between. The CDR3 reads CASSYEGRGGYTF. The CDR3 coding sequence is TGTGCCAGCAGCTATGAGGGGAGGGGTGGCTACACCTTC.

The rearrangement links TRBV7-9 to TRBJ1-3; weak D call: TRBD1 (5 bases). The germline V and J ends were trimmed by 6 bases and 0 bases, with 15 bases remaining between them. Germline-derived CDR1 and CDR2 are SEHNR and FQNEAQ (reference sequence). This CDR3 contains 16 residues. This CDR3 reads CASRSPGEVSGNTIYF. The CDR3 DNA reads TGTGCCAGCAGGTCGCCGGGGGAGGTCTCTGGAAACACCATATATTTT.

The gene calls are TRBV3-1 and TRBJ2-1; D might be TRBD1 or TRBD2, each matching 5 bases. Germline V gene data show CDR1 as LGHDT and CDR2 as YNNKEL (reference sequence). The V and J ends lost 0 bases and 9 bases respectively, with 15 bases between them. CDR3 length: 15 residues. CDR3 coding DNA: TGTGCCAGCAGCCAAGACGTCGGGACCTGGGCTGAGCAGTTCTTC. This sequence encodes CASSQDVGTWAEQFF.